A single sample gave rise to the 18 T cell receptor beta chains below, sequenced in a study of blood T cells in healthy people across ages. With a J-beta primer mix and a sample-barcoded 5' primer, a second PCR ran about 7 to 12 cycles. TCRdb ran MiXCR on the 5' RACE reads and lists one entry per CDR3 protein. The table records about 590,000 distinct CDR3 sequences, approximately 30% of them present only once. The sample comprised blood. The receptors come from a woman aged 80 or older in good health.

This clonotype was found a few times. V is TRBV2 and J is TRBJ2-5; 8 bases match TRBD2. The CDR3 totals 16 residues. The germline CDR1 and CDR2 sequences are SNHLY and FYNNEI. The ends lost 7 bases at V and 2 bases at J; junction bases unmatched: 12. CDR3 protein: CASKGGAGGYQETQYF. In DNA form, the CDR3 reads TGTGCCAGCAAGGGTGGCGCGGGGGGCTATCAAGAGACCCAGTACTTC.

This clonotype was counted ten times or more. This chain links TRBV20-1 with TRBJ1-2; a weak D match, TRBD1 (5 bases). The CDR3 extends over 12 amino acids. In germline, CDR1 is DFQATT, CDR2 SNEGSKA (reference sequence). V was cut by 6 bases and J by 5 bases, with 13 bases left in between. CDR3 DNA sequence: TGCAGTGCCTTGACGGGGGGGTATGGCTACACCTTC. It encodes CSALTGGYGYTF.

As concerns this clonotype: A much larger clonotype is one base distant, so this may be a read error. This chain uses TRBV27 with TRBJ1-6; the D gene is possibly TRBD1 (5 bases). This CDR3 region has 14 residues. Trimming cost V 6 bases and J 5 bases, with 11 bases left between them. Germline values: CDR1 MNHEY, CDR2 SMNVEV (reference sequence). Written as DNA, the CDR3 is TGTGCCAGCAGGTTTCGCAGGGATAATTCACCCCTCCACTTT. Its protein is CASRFRRDNSPLHF.

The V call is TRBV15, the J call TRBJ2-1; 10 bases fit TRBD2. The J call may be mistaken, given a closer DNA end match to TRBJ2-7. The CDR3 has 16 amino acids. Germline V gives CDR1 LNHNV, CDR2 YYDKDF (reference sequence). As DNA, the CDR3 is TGTGCCACCAGCAGAGGACGGACTAGCGGCTACAATGAGCAGTACTTC. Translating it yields CATSRGRTSGYNEQYF.

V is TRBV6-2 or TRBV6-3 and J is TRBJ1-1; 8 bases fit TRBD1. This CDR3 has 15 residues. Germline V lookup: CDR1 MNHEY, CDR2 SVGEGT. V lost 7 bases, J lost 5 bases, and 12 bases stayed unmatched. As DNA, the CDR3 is TGTGCCAGCACCGTGGGACAGGTGTTTATTACTGAAGCTTTCTTT. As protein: CASTVGQVFITEAFF.

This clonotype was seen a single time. The CDR3 DNA reads TGCAGTGCTAGATTGGCGGTCTCCTACAATGAGCAGTTCTTC. As protein: CSARLAVSYNEQFF. The V gene is TRBV20-1, the J gene TRBJ2-1, with D unresolved. V was trimmed by 2 bases and J by 0 bases, leaving 8 bases between them. This CDR3 has 14 residues. Germline lookup yields CDR1 DFQATT and CDR2 SNEGSKA (reference sequence).

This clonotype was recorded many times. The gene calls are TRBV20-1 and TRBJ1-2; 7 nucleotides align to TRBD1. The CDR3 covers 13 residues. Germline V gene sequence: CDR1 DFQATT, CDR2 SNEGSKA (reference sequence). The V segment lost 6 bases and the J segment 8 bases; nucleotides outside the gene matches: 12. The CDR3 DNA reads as TGCAGTGCAATAAGGGGGACAGTGAGGGGCTACACCTTC. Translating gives CSAIRGTVRGYTF.

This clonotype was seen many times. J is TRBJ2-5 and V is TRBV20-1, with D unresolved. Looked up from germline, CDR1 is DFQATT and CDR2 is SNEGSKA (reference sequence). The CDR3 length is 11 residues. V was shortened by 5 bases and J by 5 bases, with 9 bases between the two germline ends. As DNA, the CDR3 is TGCAGTGCTCAAACCTGGGAGACCCAGTACTTC. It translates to CSAQTWETQYF.

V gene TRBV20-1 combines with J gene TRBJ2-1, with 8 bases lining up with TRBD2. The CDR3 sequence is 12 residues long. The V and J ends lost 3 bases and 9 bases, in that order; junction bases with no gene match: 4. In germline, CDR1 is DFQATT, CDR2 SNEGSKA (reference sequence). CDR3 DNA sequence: TGCAGTGCTAGCGGGGGGGCAGGTGAGCAGTTCTTC. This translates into CSASGGAGEQFF.

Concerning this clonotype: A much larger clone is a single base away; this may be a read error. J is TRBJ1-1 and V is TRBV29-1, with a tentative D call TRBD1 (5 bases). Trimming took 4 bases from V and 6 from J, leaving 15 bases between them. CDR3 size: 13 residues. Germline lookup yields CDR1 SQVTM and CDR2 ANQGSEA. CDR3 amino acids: CSVVNRGTAEAFF. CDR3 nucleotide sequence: TGCAGCGTTGTTAATCGGGGGACCGCTGAAGCTTTCTTT.

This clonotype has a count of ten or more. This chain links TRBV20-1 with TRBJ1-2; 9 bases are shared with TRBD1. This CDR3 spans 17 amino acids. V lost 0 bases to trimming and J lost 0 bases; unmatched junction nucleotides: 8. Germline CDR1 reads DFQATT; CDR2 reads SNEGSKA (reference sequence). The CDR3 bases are TGCAGTGCTAGAGATACGACCAGGACAGGGGCTAACTATGGCTACACCTTC. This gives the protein CSARDTTRTGANYGYTF.

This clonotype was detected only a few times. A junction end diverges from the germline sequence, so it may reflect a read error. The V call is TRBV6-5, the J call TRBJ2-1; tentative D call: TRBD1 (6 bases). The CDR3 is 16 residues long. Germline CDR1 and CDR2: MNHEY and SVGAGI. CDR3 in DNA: TGTGCCAGCAGACGGGTGAGGACAGCCTCCTACAATGGGCAGTTCTTC. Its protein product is CASRRVRTASYNGQFF.

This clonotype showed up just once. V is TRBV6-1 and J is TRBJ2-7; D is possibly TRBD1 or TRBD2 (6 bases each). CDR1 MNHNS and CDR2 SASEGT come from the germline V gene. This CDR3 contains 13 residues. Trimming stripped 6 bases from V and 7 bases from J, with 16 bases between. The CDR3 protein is CASSYRRGDEQYF. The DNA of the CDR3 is TGTGCCAGCAGCTACAGAAGGGGGGATGAGCAGTACTTC.

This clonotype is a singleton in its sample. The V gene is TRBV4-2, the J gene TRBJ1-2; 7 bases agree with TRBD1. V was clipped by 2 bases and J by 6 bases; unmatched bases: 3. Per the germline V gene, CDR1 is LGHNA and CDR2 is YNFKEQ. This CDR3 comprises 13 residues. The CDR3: CASSQQTGNGYTF. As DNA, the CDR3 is TGTGCCAGCAGCCAACAGACAGGGAATGGCTACACCTTC.

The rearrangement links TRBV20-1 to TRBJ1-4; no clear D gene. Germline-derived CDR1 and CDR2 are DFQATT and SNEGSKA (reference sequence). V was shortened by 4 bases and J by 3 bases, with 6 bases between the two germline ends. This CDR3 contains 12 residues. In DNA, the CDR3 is TGCAGTGCTATAAATCCTAATGAAAAACTGTTTTTT. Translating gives CSAINPNEKLFF.

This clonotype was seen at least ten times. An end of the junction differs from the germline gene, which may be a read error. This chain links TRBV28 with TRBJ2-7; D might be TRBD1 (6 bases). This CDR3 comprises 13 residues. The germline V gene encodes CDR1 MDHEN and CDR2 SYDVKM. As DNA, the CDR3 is TGTGCCAGCAGAAAAACAGGGTCCTTCGAGCAGTACTTC. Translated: CASRKTGSFEQYF.

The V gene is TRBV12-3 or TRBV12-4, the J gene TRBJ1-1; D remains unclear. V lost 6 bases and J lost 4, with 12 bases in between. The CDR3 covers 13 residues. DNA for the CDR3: TGTGCCAGCAGCCTAGGAAGGAGCACTGAAGCTTTCTTT. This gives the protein CASSLGRSTEAFF.

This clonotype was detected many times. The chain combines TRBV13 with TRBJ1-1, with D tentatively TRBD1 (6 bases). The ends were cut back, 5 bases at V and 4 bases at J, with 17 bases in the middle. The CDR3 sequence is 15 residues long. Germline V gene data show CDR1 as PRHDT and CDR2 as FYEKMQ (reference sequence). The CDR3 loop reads CASSVYRAVGTEAFF. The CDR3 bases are TGTGCCAGCAGCGTGTACAGGGCGGTGGGCACTGAAGCTTTCTTT.